Following are 2 T cell receptor beta chains from one sample sequenced in a study of radiotherapy plus CTLA-4 blockade in lung cancer. The table came from immunoSEQ multiplex PCR; TCRdb's copy has only in-frame clones and leaves some out. The repertoire holds some 73,000 clones, with about four fifths as singletons. The material sequenced was peripheral blood, taken from a patient treated with radiotherapy plus ipilimumab. These receptors all stem from a human donor with non-small cell lung cancer who had stable disease on radiotherapy plus ipilimumab.

The V and J genes are TRBV15 and TRBJ1-2, with D unresolved. Trimming stripped 0 bases from V and 8 bases from J, with 16 bases between. Germline V gives CDR1 LNHNV, CDR2 YYDKDF (reference sequence). This CDR3 spans 15 amino acids. Written as DNA, the CDR3 is TGTGCCACCAGCAGAGATATCCGGGCCCTCGAGGGCTACACCTTC. This codes for CATSRDIRALEGYTF. Complete variable domain (other parts from reference TRBV15 and TRBJ1-2): DAMVIQNPRYQVTQFGKPVTLSCSQTLNHNVMYWYQQKSSQAPKLLFHYYDKDFNNEADTPDNFQSRRPNTSFCFLDIRSPGLGDTAMYLCATSRDIRALEGYTFGSGTRLTVV.

This clone came up a few times. In nucleotides, the CDR3 is TGTGCCAGCTCACGGGATGTTAGCAATCAGCCCCAGCATTTT. Translating gives CASSRDVSNQPQHF. V usage is TRBV18 and J usage is TRBJ1-5; no clear D gene. The V end was cut by 4 bases, the J end by 0 bases, with 7 bases between. This CDR3 region has 14 residues. Germline lookup yields CDR1 KGHSH and CDR2 LQKENI.